This TCR beta chain was sequenced for a study of glioma-infiltrating T cells (dated by TCRdb to about 2016). Looking at the study overall: Sequencing of TCR alpha- and beta-chain repertoires was performed on glioma tissue, on non-neoplastic brain tissue, and on matched peripheral blood mononuclear cells. Each tissue-infiltrating repertoire was compared with the same patient's peripheral blood repertoire to measure divergence between tissue and blood T-cell populations. The paired cohort comprised three low-grade glioma patients, 8 or 9 primary glioblastoma patients and three non-glioma patients contributing non-neoplastic brain tissue.

This clonotype was recorded at least ten times. This clone's antigen is unknown. Base qualities are missing; no much larger clone stands one base away. The CDR3 starts with the cysteine, ends with the phenylalanine, and has 13 residues. The sequence is cut down to CDR3 DNA, 39 bases in frame from base 1. The germline V gene (reference sequence) gives CDR1 as DFQATT and CDR2 as SNEGSKA. After removal of 5 bases from V and 5 bases from J, the junction retains 3 bases not matched to a gene. The full study reports these points: Very few CDR3 sequences were shared between tissue and blood, attributed to high CDR3 diversity and limited sampling. Group comparisons were based on small numbers of patients: three non-neoplastic, three low-grade glioma and 7 to 9 glioblastoma patients. VJ-independent divergence between tissue and blood was below expectation in non-neoplastic patients but above expectation in all gliomas, especially low-grade gliomas.

The iRepertoire nested amplicon-rescue multiplex PCR (arm-PCR) platform was used to amplify TCR alpha and beta CDR3 regions from RNA. The input for one-step reverse transcription and amplification was 100-400 ng of tissue mRNA or PBMC total RNA. Following bead purification, Illumina adapters were added by a secondary multiplex PCR, and libraries between 200 and 400 bp were gel-purified. Demultiplexing relied on internal 6-nucleotide barcodes carried by the libraries. Libraries were sequenced on an Illumina MiSeq with 2x220 or 2x250 nucleotide paired-end reads. From the authors' description of their analysis: Paired reads were merged with FLASH 1.2.11 and aligned to the GRCh37 human genome with BWA-MEM before extracting TRA and TRB reads. An IMGT-derived reference of cassette sequences and CDR3 motifs, with pseudogenes included, was used for V and J assignment. Three-frame translation of reads was performed, and productive CDR3s were defined as those with a C...FGXG motif and no stop codons. Clonotypes were defined as unique combinations of V-J cassette pair and CDR3 amino acid sequence. Filtering of reads was based on Hamming distance, with the threshold set by the sequence error rate of each sample in mapped regions. TCRdb trimmed public reads at Q25 via fastp, called clones via MiXCR and kept in-frame beta chains. Under each unique CDR3 protein, matching rows form one entry showing the most common genes and DNA. The V and J calls follow TCRdb's processing rather than the paper's. This sample has over 70,000 distinct CDR3 sequences in its table, and 20% to 25% of those were observed once. The ten largest clones take up 5.5% to 7.5% of the sample.

This chain is built from TRBV20-1 and TRBJ2-1, with 10 bases aligning to TRBD2. The clonotype comes from a human donor with low-grade glioma or glioblastoma, undergoing nonglioma brain surgery, or in good health (not recorded which). What was sequenced was glioma tissue, nonneoplastic brain tissue, or PBMCs (not recorded which). For the CDR3, the sequence is CSALGLADNEQFF. The DNA reads TGCAGTGCTCTCGGACTAGCGGACAATGAGCAGTTCTTC.